A single sample is the source of the 12 T cell receptor beta chains below, sequenced in a study of shared clonotypes between healthy human individuals (dated by TCRdb to 2020 to 2022). CD8 naive samples consisted of CD45RO-negative cells that were positively selected for CCR7, yielding a CD45RA+CCR7+ population without TemRA cells. Libraries were built with the immunoSEQ multiplex PCR assay. Here the immuneACCESS table is served through TCRdb, limited to in-frame sequences with V and J called. Missing clones are a known gap in these copies; in checked studies unresolved V genes cover under half, and the rest lacks a known reason. This sample comprises about 600,000 clones, 98% of them detected only once. The ten largest clonotypes hold more than 0.3% of the sample. Source material: naive CD8+ T cells sorted from blood. The sample's cell subset or site, from its label and the paper: CD45RA+CCR7+. The receptors were gathered from a man younger than 45 in good health.

The chain combines TRBV11-1 with TRBJ2-2, with 10 bases that match TRBD2. This CDR3 comprises 16 residues. V lost 1 base, J lost 7 bases, and 6 bases stayed unmatched. CDR1 is SGHAT, CDR2 FQDESV, per germline (reference sequence). In DNA, the CDR3 is TGTGCCAGCAGCTTAGTGCTAGCGGGAGCGAGCGGGGAGCTGTTTTTT. Protein: CASSLVLAGASGELFF.

This sequence joins TRBV28 and TRBJ2-7; TRBD1 is a possible D gene (6 bases). V lost 1 base, J lost 2 bases, and 15 bases lay in between. CDR1 MDHEN and CDR2 SYDVKM come from the germline V gene. The CDR3 contains 16 residues. CDR3 sequence reads: CASSLYPGHYPYEQYF. CDR3 nucleotide sequence: TGTGCCAGCAGTTTATACCCGGGACATTACCCCTACGAGCAGTACTTC.

The chain joins TRBV5-1 to TRBJ2-7; the D is unclear. With 5 bases removed from V and 4 bases from J, the gap between germline ends came to 13 bases. The CDR3 sequence is 13 residues long. Germline V gives CDR1 SGHRS, CDR2 YFSETQ. CDR3 DNA sequence: TGCGCCAGCAGAGGAATGTTAGGGTACGAGCAGTACTTC. This gives the protein CASRGMLGYEQYF.

This chain links TRBV7-9 with TRBJ2-7, with a possible D match to TRBD1 (6 bases). This CDR3 is 16 amino acids long. The V end lost 4 bases, the J end lost 1 base, and 17 bases lay between the germline ends. Germline values: CDR1 SEHNR, CDR2 FQNEAQ (reference sequence). The CDR3 nucleotides read TGTGCCAGCAGCTCGTTACAGGGTTTTCGTTCCTACGAGCAGTACTTC. Translating it yields CASSSLQGFRSYEQYF. The full variable domain, with the rest looked up from reference TRBV7-9 and TRBJ2-7, is DTGVSQNPRHKITKRGQNVTFRCDPISEHNRLYWYRQTLGQGPEFLTYFQNEAQLEKSRLLSDRFSAERPKGSFSTLEIQRTEQGDSAMYLCASSSLQGFRSYEQYFGPGTRLTVT.

The chain recombines TRBV18 with TRBJ2-1, with 9 bases fitting TRBD1. The J segment lost 8 bases and the V segment lost 1 base, leaving 12 bases of the junction unmatched. This CDR3 region has 17 residues. Germline values: CDR1 KGHSH, CDR2 LQKENI. This CDR3 reads CASSPRIRDRDPHEQFF. The CDR3 DNA sequence: TGTGCCAGCTCACCACGGATCAGGGACAGGGATCCCCATGAGCAGTTCTTC.

J is TRBJ2-1 and V is TRBV6-6, with 13 bases matching TRBD2. CDR1 is MNHNY, CDR2 SVGAGI, per germline (reference sequence). The CDR3 sequence is 16 residues long. V lost 6 bases, J lost 8 bases, and 10 bases stayed unmatched. CDR3 bases: TGTGCCAGCAGGCGAGGACTAGCGGGAGTAAGCGATGAGCAGTTCTTC. This encodes CASRRGLAGVSDEQFF.

V and J are TRBV29-1 and TRBJ1-2, with D uncertain. CDR3 length: 14 amino acids. The germline V gene encodes CDR1 SQVTM and CDR2 ANQGSEA. V lost 0 bases, J lost 0 bases, and 8 bases lay in between. The CDR3 protein is CSVEDLHTNYGYTF. The CDR3 nucleotides are TGCAGCGTTGAAGACCTTCATACTAACTATGGCTACACCTTC.

This clone appeared once. The chain has TRBV15 and TRBJ2-7; 8 bases match TRBD1. CDR3 length: 14 amino acids. With V trimmed by 8 bases and J by 2 bases, 8 bases remained unmatched. CDR1 and CDR2 from the germline V gene are LNHNV and YYDKDF (reference sequence). The CDR3 DNA reads TGTGCCACCGCCCGACAGGGGTGGACCTACGAGCAGTACTTC. This gives the protein CATARQGWTYEQYF.

The chain carries TRBV7-6 and TRBJ2-3; D ambiguous. Trimming pared 8 bases from V and 0 bases from J, leaving 9 bases between. Germline values: CDR1 SGHVS, CDR2 FNYEAQ. This CDR3 is built from 13 residues. In DNA, the CDR3 is TGTGCCAGCCGGCCCAGCAGCACAGATACGCAGTATTTT. Protein: CASRPSSTDTQYF.

This chain uses TRBV9 with TRBJ2-3; 9 bases line up with TRBD2. The CDR3 loop spans 16 amino acids. The ends lost 3 bases at V and 3 bases at J; junction bases unmatched: 8. The V gene's germline CDR1 is SGDLS and CDR2 YYNGEE. The CDR3 here is CASSASLAGGTDTQYF. CDR3 sequence (DNA): TGTGCCAGCAGCGCTAGTCTCGCGGGGGGGACAGATACGCAGTATTTT.

This chain uses TRBV7-6 with TRBJ2-1; TRBD2 agrees at 9 bases. The CDR3 runs 17 residues. Germline V gives CDR1 SGHVS, CDR2 FNYEAQ. Losses at the gene ends were 6 bases for V and 7 bases for J; bases not matched to a gene: 16. In nucleotides, the CDR3 is TGTGCCAGCAGTTCCACCTATGCGGGAGGGCCTAGTAATGAGCAGTTCTTC. Translating it yields CASSSTYAGGPSNEQFF.

This clone showed up just once. This specimen includes other DNA sequences encoding the same CDR3. This chain connects TRBV5-1 to TRBJ2-7; a weak D match, TRBD1 (6 bases). There are 13 residues in the CDR3. Trimming cost V 0 bases and J 7 bases, with 11 bases left between them. Germline CDR1 reads SGHRS; CDR2 reads YFSETQ. CDR3 coding DNA: TGCGCCAGCAGCTTGGAGATAGGGGGAGAGCAGTACTTC. It is translated as CASSLEIGGEQYF.